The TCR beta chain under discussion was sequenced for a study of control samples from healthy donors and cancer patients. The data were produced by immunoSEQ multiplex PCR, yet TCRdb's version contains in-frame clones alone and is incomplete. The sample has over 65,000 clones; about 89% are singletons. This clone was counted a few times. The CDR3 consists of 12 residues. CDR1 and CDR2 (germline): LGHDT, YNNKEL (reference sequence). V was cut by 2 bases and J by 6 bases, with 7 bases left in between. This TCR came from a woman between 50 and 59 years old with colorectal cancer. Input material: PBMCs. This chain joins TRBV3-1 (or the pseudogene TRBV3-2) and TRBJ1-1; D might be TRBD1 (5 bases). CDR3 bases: TGTGCCAGCAGCCAACTAGGGGCTGAAGCTTTCTTT. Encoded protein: CASSQLGAEAFF.